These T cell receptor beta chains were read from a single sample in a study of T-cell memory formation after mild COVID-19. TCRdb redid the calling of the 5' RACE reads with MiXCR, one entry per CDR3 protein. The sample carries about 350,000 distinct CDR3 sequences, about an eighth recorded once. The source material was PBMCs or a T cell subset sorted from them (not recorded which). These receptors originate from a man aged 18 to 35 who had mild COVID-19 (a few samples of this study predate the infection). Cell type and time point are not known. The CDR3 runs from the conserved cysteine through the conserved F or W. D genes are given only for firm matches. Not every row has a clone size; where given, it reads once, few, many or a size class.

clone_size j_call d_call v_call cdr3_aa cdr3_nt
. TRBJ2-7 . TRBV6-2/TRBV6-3 CASSYSYFYEQYF TGTGCCAGCAGTTACTCGTACTTTTACGAGCAGTACTTC
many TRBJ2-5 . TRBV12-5 CASGSTPHYQETQYF TGTGCTAGTGGTTCAACTCCACACTACCAAGAGACCCAGTACTTC
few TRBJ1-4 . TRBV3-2 CASSQDWLSLFNEKLFF TGTGCCAGCAGCCAAGATTGGCTCTCCCTATTTAATGAAAAACTGTTTTTT
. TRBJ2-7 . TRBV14 CASSSRASYEQYF TGTGCCAGCAGCAGCCGGGCCTCCTACGAGCAGTACTTC
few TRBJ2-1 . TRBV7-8 CASSLYQTGGEQFF TGTGCCAGCAGCTTGTACCAGACTGGAGGGGAGCAGTTCTTC
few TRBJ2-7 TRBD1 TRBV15 CATSGRGQGLYEQYF TGTGCCACCAGCGGACGGGGACAGGGGTTATACGAGCAGTACTTC
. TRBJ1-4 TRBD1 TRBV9 CASSTRTGGKLFF TGTGCCAGCAGCACACGGACAGGGGGAAAACTGTTTTTT
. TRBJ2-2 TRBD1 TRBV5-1 CASSGQGTNTGELFF TGCGCCAGCAGCGGACAGGGAACGAACACCGGGGAGCTGTTTTTT
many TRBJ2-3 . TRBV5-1 CASSLGPGDTQYF TGCGCCAGCAGCTTGGGACCAGGAGATACGCAGTATTTT
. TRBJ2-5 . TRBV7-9 CASSLDGHRQETQYF TGTGCCAGCAGCTTAGATGGCCACCGACAAGAGACCCAGTACTTC
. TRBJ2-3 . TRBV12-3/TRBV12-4 CASSLERASTDTQYF TGTGCCAGCAGCTTAGAGCGGGCCAGCACAGATACGCAGTATTTT
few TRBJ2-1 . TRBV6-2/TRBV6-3 CASGVREQFF TGTGCCAGCGGGGTTAGAGAGCAGTTCTTC
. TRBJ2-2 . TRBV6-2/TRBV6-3 CASSYSLYGELFF TGTGCCAGCAGTTACTCGCTGTACGGGGAGCTGTTTTTT
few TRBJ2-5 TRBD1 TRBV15 CATSRPATGEETQYF TGTGCCACCAGCAGACCTGCGACAGGGGAAGAGACCCAGTACTTC
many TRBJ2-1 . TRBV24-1 CATGRGGTNNEQFF TGTGCCACCGGGAGGGGGGGGACCAACAATGAGCAGTTCTTC
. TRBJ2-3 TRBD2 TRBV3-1 CASSQAAAGSTDTQYF TGTGCCAGCAGCCAAGCAGCAGCGGGGAGCACAGATACGCAGTATTTT
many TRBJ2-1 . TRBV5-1 CASSLAAGGYNEQFF TGCGCCAGCAGCTTGGCGGCTGGGGGCTACAATGAGCAGTTCTTC
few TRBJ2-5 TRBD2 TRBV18 CASSPASGIQETQYF TGTGCCAGCTCACCTGCTAGCGGGATACAAGAGACCCAGTACTTC
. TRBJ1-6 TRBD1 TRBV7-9 CASRSPTGANSPLHF TGTGCCAGCCGATCCCCGACAGGGGCCAATTCACCCCTCCACTTT
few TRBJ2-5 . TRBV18 CASSPRKWSGLQETQYF TGTGCCAGCTCACCACGGAAATGGTCCGGCCTCCAAGAGACCCAGTACTTC
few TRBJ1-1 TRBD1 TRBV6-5 CASSYSAGGSEAFF TGTGCCAGCAGTTACTCGGCAGGGGGATCTGAAGCTTTCTTT
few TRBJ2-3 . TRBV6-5 CASRIMSTDTQYF TGTGCCAGCAGAATCATGAGCACAGATACGCAGTATTTT
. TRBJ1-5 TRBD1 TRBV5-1 CASSVQGEAVEPQHF TGCGCCAGCAGCGTACAGGGGGAGGCGGTTGAGCCCCAGCATTTT
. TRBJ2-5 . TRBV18 CASSPSGRETQYF TGTGCCAGCTCACCTTCGGGACGAGAGACCCAGTACTTC
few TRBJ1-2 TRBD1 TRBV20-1 CSAPGQGYLHTF TGCAGTGCTCCCGGACAGGGATATCTCCACACCTTC
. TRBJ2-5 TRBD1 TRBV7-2 CASSLQIQGAQETQYF TGTGCCAGCAGCTTGCAGATCCAGGGGGCTCAAGAGACCCAGTACTTC
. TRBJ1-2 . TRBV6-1 CASSVTAEGYTF TGTGCCAGCAGTGTTACAGCGGAAGGCTACACCTTC
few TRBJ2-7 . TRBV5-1 CASTSGRTVSYEQYF TGCGCCAGCACTTCGGGACGGACGGTCTCCTACGAGCAGTACTTC
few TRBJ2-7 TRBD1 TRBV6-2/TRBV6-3 CATGTGSSYEQYF TGTGCCACCGGGACAGGATCTTCCTACGAGCAGTACTTC
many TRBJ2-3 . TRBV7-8 CASSFYLEKHTQYF TGTGCCAGCAGCTTCTACTTGGAGAAACATACGCAGTATTTT
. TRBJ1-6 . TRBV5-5 CASSSERMRGSPLHF TGTGCCAGCAGCTCTGAACGGATGAGGGGTTCACCCCTCCACTTT
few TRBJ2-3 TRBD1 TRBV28 CASSYHRGQADTQYF TGTGCCAGCAGCTATCACAGGGGGCAAGCAGATACGCAGTATTTT